This record concerns one TCR beta chain sequence. The target antigen is unknown. After expansion with viral peptide pools in the ViraFEST assay, antigen-specific CD4+ T cells were sequenced. Once cultured for approximately eleven days, the cells underwent separation to obtain CD4+ T cells. Vaccinees lacked prior SARS-CoV-2 infection and tested negative for nucleocapsid antibodies. Around 2.2 million PBMC were seeded per well and grown in the presence of roughly 11 IU/ml IL-2 and approximately 11 ug/ml peptides. Half-medium exchanges with IL-2 medium took place on days 3 and 7. Generated by immunoSEQ multiplex PCR, the TCRdb table keeps only in-frame clones and is missing some. The sample lists some 79,000 clones, around 76% occurring once. The sample originates from a study of vaccination effects on CD4 cells after COVID-19. Study-wide results and caveats: The study dataset contains few convalescent patients and includes no early post-infection timepoints.

The TCR originated in a human donor who received a COVID-19 vaccine. Sequences were derived from CD4+ T cells from PBMCs cultured with HCoV-229E spike peptides, sampled before COVID-19 vaccination.

CDR3 sequence: CASSITGGQVTGANVLTF. The DNA for the CDR3 is TGTGCCAGTAGTATAACAGGGGGCCAGGTAACTGGGGCCAACGTCCTGACTTTC. The rearrangement uses TRBV19 and TRBJ2-6; the match to TRBD1 covers 9 bases. The CDR3 consists of 18 residues. Trimming at V came to 2 bases and at J to 2 bases, leaving 7 bases not matched to a gene. CDR1 and CDR2 from the germline V gene are LNHDA and SQIVND (reference sequence).